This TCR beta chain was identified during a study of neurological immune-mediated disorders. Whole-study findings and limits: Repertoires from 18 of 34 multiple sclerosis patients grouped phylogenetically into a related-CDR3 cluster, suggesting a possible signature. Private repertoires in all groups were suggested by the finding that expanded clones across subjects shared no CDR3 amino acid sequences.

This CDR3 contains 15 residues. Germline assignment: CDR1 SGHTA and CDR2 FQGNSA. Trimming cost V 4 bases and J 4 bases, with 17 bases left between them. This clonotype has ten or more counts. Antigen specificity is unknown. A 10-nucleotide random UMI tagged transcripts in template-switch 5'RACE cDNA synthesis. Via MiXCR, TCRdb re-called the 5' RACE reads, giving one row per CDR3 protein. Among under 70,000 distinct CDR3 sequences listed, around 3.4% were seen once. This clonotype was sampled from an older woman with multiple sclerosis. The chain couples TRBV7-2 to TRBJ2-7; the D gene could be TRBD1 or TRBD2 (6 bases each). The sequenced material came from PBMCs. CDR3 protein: CASSWGDTIPYEQYF. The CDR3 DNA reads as TGTGCCAGCAGCTGGGGGGACACTATCCCTTACGAGCAGTACTTC.